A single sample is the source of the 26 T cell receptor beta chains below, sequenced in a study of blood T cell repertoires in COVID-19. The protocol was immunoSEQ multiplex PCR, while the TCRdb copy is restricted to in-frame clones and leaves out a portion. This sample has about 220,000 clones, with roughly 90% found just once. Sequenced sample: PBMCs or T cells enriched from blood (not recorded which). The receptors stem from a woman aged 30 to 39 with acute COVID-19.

CDR3 coding DNA: TGTGCCAGCAGCCCGGGGGGTCGCGGCACTGAAGCTTTCTTT. This sequence encodes CASSPGGRGTEAFF. The rearrangement joins TRBV7-9 to TRBJ1-1; tentative D call: TRBD1 (5 bases). V lost 5 bases to trimming and J lost 4 bases, with 14 bases between them. Germline assignment: CDR1 SEHNR and CDR2 FQNEAQ (reference sequence). The CDR3 is made up of 14 amino acids. The full variable domain, its missing parts supplied by reference TRBV7-9 and TRBJ1-1, is DTGVSQNPRHKITKRGQNVTFRCDPISEHNRLYWYRQTLGQGPEFLTYFQNEAQLEKSRLLSDRFSAERPKGSFSTLEIQRTEQGDSAMYLCASSPGGRGTEAFFGQGTRLTVV.

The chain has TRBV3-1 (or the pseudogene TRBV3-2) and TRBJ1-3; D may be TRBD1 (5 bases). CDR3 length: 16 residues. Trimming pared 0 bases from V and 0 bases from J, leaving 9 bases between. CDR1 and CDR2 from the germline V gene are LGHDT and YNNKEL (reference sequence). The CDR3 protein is CASSQERQYSGNTIYF. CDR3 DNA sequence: TGTGCCAGCAGCCAAGAGAGACAGTACTCTGGAAACACCATATATTTT.

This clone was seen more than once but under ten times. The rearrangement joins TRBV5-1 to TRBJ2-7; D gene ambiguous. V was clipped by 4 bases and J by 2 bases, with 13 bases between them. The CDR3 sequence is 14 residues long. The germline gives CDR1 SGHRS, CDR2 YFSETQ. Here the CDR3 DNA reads TGCGCCAGCAGCCTAGAGGTGACCACCTACGAGCAGTACTTC. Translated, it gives CASSLEVTTYEQYF.

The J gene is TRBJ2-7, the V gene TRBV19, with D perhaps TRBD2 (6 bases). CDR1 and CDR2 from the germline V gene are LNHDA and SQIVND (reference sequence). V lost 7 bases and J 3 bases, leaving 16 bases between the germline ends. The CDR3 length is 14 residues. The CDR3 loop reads CASKWRDADYEQYF. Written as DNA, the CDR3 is TGTGCCAGTAAATGGCGGGACGCTGACTACGAGCAGTACTTC.

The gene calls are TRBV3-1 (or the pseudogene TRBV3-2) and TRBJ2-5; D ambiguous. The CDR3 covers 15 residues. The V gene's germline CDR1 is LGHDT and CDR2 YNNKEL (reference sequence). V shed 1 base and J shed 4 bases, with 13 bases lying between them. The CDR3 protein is CASSQVSEIPETQYF. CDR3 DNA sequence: TGTGCCAGCAGCCAAGTCTCTGAGATCCCAGAGACCCAGTACTTC.

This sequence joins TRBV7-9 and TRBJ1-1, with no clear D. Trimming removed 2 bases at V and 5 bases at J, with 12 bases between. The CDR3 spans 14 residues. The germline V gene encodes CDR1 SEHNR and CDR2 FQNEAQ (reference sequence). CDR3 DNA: TGTGCCAGCAGCTTATGGCGGTCCGAGACTGAAGCTTTCTTT. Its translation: CASSLWRSETEAFF.

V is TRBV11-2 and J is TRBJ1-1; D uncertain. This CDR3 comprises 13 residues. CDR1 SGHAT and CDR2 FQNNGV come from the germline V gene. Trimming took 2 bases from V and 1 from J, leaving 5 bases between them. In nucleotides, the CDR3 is TGTGCCAGCAGCTTAAACGGGAACACTGAAGCTTTCTTT. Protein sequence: CASSLNGNTEAFF.

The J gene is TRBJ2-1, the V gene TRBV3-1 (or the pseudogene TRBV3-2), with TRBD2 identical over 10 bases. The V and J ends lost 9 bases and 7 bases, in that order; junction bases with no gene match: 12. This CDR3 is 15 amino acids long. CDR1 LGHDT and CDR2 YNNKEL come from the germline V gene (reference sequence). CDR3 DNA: TGTGCCAGTGTTGAAGCGGGGGGGCCAGGGAATGAGCAGTTCTTC. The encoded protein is CASVEAGGPGNEQFF.

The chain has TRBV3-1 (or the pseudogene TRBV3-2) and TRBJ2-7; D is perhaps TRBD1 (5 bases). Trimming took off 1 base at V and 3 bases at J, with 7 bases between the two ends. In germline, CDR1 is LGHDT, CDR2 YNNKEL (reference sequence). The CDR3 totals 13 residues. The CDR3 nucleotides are TGTGCCAGCAGCCAAGGACAGTACTACGAGCAGTACTTC. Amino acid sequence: CASSQGQYYEQYF.

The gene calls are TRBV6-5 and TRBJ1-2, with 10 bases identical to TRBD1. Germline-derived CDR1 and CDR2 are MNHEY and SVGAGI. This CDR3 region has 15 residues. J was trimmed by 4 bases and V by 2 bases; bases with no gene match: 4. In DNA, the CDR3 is TGTGCCAGCAGTTACGGGGACAGGGGACGCTATGGCTACACCTTC. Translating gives CASSYGDRGRYGYTF.

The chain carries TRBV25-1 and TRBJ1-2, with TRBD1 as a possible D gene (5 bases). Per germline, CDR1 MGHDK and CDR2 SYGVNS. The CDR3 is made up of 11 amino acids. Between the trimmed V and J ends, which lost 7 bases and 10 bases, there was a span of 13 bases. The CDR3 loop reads CASIDRGYYTF. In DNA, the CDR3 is TGTGCCAGCATCGATAGGGGTTACTACACCTTC.

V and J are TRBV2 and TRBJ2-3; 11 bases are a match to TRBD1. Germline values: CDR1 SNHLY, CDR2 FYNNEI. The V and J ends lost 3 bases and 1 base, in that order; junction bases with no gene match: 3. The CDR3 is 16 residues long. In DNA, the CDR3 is TGTGCCAGCAGTGAGGGGGACAGGGGGGGCACAGATACGCAGTATTTT. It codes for CASSEGDRGGTDTQYF.

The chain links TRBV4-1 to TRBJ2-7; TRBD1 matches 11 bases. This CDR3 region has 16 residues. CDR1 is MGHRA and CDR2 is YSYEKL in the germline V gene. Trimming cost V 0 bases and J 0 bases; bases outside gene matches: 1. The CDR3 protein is CASSQEGTGGSYEQYF. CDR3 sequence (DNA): TGCGCCAGCAGCCAAGAAGGGACAGGGGGCTCCTACGAGCAGTACTTC.

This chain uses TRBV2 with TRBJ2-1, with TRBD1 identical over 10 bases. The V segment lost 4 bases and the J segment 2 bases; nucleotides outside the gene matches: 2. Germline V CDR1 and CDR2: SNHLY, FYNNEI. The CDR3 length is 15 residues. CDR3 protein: CASSGDRGTYNEQFF. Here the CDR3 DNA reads TGTGCCAGCAGTGGGGACAGGGGCACCTACAATGAGCAGTTCTTC.

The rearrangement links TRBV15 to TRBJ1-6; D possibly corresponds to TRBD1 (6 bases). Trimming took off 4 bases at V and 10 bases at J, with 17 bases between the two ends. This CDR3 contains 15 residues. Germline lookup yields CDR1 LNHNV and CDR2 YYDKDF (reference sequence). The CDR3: CATSKEQGIESPLHF. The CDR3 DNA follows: TGTGCCACCAGCAAAGAACAGGGTATTGAGTCACCCCTCCACTTT.

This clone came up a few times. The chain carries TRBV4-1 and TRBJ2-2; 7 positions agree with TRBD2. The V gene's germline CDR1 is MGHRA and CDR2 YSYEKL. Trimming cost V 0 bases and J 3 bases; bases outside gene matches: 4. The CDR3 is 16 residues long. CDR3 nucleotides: TGCGCCAGCAGCCAAGAGGGAGGGGCGGACACCGGGGAGCTGTTTTTT. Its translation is CASSQEGGADTGELFF.

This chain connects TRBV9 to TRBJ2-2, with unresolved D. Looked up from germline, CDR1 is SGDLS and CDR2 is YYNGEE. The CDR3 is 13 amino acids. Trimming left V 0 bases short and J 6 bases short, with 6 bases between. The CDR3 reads CASSVGTAGELFF. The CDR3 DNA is TGTGCCAGCAGCGTAGGCACAGCCGGGGAGCTGTTTTTT.

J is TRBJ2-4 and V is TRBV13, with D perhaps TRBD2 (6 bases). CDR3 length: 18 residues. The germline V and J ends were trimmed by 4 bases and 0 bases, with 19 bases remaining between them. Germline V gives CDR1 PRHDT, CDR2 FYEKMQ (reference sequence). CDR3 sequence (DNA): TGTGCCAGCAGCTCGGACGAGGACGGGAGTCTAGCCAAAAACATTCAGTACTTC. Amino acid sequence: CASSSDEDGSLAKNIQYF.

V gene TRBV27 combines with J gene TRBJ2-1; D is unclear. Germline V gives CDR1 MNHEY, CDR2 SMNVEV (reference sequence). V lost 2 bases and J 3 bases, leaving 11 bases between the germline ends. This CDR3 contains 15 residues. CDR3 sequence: CASSLIGEDYNEQFF. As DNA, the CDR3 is TGTGCCAGCAGTTTAATAGGAGAAGACTACAATGAGCAGTTCTTC.

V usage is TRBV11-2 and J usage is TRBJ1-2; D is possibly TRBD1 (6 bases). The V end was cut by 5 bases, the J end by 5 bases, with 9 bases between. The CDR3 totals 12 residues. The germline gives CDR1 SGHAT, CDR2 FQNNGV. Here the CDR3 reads CASSPQGYGYTF. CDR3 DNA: TGTGCCAGCAGCCCACAGGGATATGGCTACACCTTC.

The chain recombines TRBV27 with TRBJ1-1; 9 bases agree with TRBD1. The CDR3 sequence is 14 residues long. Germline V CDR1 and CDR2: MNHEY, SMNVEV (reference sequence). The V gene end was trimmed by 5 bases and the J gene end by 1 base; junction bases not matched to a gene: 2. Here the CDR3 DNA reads TGTGCCAGCAGTGCGGGACAGGGGAACACTGAAGCTTTCTTT. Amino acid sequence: CASSAGQGNTEAFF.

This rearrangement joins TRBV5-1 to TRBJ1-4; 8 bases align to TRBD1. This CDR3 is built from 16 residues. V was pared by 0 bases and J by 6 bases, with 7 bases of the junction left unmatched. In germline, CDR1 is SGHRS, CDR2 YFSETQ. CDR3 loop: CASSLGGTGLDEKLFF. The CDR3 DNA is TGCGCCAGCAGCTTGGGGGGGACAGGTTTGGATGAAAAACTGTTTTTT.

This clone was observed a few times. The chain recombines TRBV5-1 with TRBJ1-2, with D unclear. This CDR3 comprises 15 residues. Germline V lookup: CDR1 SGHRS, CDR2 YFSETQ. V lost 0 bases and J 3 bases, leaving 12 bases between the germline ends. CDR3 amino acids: CASSLDWGEDYGYTF. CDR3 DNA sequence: TGCGCCAGCAGCTTGGATTGGGGAGAAGACTATGGCTACACCTTC.

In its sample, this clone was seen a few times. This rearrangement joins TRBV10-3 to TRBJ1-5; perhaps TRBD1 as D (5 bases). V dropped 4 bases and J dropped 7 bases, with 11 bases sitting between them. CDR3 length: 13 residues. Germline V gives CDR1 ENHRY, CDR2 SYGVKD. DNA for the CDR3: TGTGCCATCAGTGTCGGGGACTTGCAGCCCCAGCATTTT. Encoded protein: CAISVGDLQPQHF.

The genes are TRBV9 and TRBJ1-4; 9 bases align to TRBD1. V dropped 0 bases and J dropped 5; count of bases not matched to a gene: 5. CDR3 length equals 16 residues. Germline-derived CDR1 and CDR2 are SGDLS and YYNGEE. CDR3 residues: CASSVGLGTGNEKLFF. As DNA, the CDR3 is TGTGCCAGCAGCGTAGGTTTAGGGACAGGGAATGAAAAACTGTTTTTT.

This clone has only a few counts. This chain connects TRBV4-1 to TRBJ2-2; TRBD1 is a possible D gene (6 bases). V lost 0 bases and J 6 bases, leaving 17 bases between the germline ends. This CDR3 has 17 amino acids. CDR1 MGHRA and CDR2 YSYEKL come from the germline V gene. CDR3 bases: TGCGCCAGCAGCCAAGATGGTCAGGGGCTTTACGCCGGGGAGCTGTTTTTT. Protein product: CASSQDGQGLYAGELFF.